This T cell receptor (beta chain) was obtained from a study of T cell responses to AZD1222 COVID-19 vaccine. In the study overall: Second-dose schedules of about 4 or about 12 weeks were combined.

The CDR3 loop spans 15 amino acids. Germline assignment: CDR1 GTSNPN and CDR2 SVGIG (reference sequence). Trimming removed 0 bases from V and 5 bases from J, with 11 bases in between. Study-wide results and caveats: Variant regions that are unmutated are reportedly the target of nearly half of spike-specific TCRs. There were mostly white British donors and more females than males, and clonal diversity was possibly underestimated. Sampled repertoires all dated from after the peak T cell response.

A remark on this clone: No antigen is known for it.

Only in-frame clones appear in the TCRdb table, and some are missing; sequencing was by immunoSEQ multiplex PCR. The table includes 110,000 or so clones, roughly 82% detected once. V gene TRBV30 combines with J gene TRBJ1-6; D gene uncertain. The specimen was peripheral blood, collected on day 0 of AZD1222 vaccination. The sequence was collected from an adult in good health. The CDR3 here is CAWSVTLGHNSPLHF. Written as DNA, the CDR3 is TGTGCCTGGAGTGTTACGTTGGGCCATAATTCACCCCTCCACTTT.